The clone carrying this T cell receptor (beta chain) was picked up many times. The sample is drawn from a study of T cells in Graves' hyperthyroidism and ophthalmopathy. The length of the CDR3 is 12 residues. V was pared by 3 bases and J by 5 bases, with 5 bases between. The germline gives CDR1 LGHDT, CDR2 YNNKEL (reference sequence). RNA transcripts provided the source from which TCR beta CDR3 regions were amplified. Carried out on the TCR CDR3, a first-round RT-PCR used the HTBI primer set. TCRdb analysed the multiplex PCR reads with MiXCR anew, one entry per CDR3 protein. The data contain under 350,000 distinct CDR3 sequences, 15% to 20% of them singletons.

The sequence derives from a woman aged 55-69 years with Graves' ophthalmopathy. The sequenced sample was blood. This chain links TRBV3-1 with TRBJ2-1; D may be TRBD1 (5 bases). The CDR3 here is CASSQTDNEQFF. The CDR3 DNA is TGTGCCAGCAGCCAGACAGACAATGAGCAGTTCTTC.